Listed here are 24 T cell receptor beta chains from one sample, sequenced in a study of blood T cell repertoires in COVID-19. Here immunoSEQ multiplex PCR was the method, and the copy in TCRdb shows in-frame clones only, minus some. The profile shows 150,000 to 200,000 clones, around four fifths of them singletons. Sequencing was carried out using PBMCs or T cells enriched from blood (not recorded which). These receptors were collected from a man aged 35-49 years who had recovered from COVID-19.

The J gene is TRBJ2-1, the V gene TRBV7-6; D remains unclear. Per germline, CDR1 SGHVS and CDR2 FNYEAQ. CDR3 size: 12 residues. V shed 3 bases and J shed 6 bases, with 6 bases lying between them. The CDR3 nucleotides read TGTGCCAGCAGCTTGTATAGCAATGAGCAGTTCTTC. Encoded protein: CASSLYSNEQFF.

The chain recombines TRBV7-9 with TRBJ1-5, with 8 bases matching TRBD1. Trimming removed 0 bases from V and 4 bases from J; junction bases left unmatched: 5. The CDR3 sequence is 16 residues long. CDR1 and CDR2 (germline): SEHNR, FQNEAQ (reference sequence). CDR3 DNA sequence: TGTGCCAGCAGCTTAGCGTCTGGGACAGGTAATCAGCCCCAGCATTTT. This translates into CASSLASGTGNQPQHF.

A few counts support this clone. The chain links TRBV27 to TRBJ1-2; no definite D call. This CDR3 spans 14 amino acids. Trimming took 5 bases from V and 2 from J, leaving 12 bases between them. Germline-derived CDR1 and CDR2 are MNHEY and SMNVEV (reference sequence). The DNA of the CDR3 is TGTGCCAGCAGTGAGTTGGGCAAGAACTATGGCTACACCTTC. This translates into CASSELGKNYGYTF.

This clone has just one count. The chain combines TRBV4-2 with TRBJ2-7, with TRBD1 matching 9 bases. Germline-derived CDR1 and CDR2 are LGHNA and YNFKEQ. The CDR3 is 16 residues long. Losses at the gene ends were 1 base for V and 3 bases for J; bases not matched to a gene: 7. CDR3 sequence: CASSQVAGQGNYEQYF. In DNA, the CDR3 is TGTGCCAGCAGCCAAGTGGCGGGACAGGGAAACTACGAGCAGTACTTC.

This clone was seen a few times. The J gene is TRBJ1-6, the V gene TRBV2; TRBD1 agrees at 11 bases. This CDR3 has 15 amino acids. Losses at the gene ends were 4 bases for V and 8 bases for J; bases not matched to a gene: 4. Per germline, CDR1 SNHLY and CDR2 FYNNEI. This CDR3 reads CASSVRGQGDSPLHF. As DNA, the CDR3 is TGTGCCAGCAGTGTCAGGGGACAGGGGGATTCACCCCTCCACTTT.

V and J are TRBV18 and TRBJ1-1; tentative D call: TRBD1 (5 bases). Germline V gives CDR1 KGHSH, CDR2 LQKENI. The CDR3 runs to 16 residues. V lost 0 bases, J lost 3 bases, and 14 bases lay in between. In nucleotides, the CDR3 is TGTGCCAGCTCACCACCGGGGCGTAACTCTGACACTGAAGCTTTCTTT. Translated, it gives CASSPPGRNSDTEAFF.

CDR3 sequence (DNA): TGTGCCAGCAGCCATACCGGGACAGGGGAGGACGAGCAGTACTTC. It encodes CASSHTGTGEDEQYF. The V call is TRBV28, the J call TRBJ2-7; TRBD1 matches at 10 bases. Germline-derived CDR1 and CDR2 are MDHEN and SYDVKM. CDR3 length equals 15 residues. The junction had 10 bases not matched to a gene; V was cut back by 6 bases and J by 5 bases.

The count of this clone is one. This chain links TRBV4-3 with TRBJ1-2; 7 bases are a match to TRBD1. CDR1 is LGHNA and CDR2 is YSLEER in the germline V gene. The ends lost 0 bases at V and 5 bases at J; junction bases unmatched: 9. This CDR3 contains 16 residues. The CDR3 is CASSQDYSGTAYGYTF. CDR3 bases: TGCGCCAGCAGCCAAGATTATTCCGGGACAGCTTATGGCTACACCTTC.

The genes are TRBV6-2 or TRBV6-3 and TRBJ1-5; 9 nucleotides agree with TRBD1. This CDR3 region has 16 residues. CDR1 is MNHEY, CDR2 SVGEGT, per germline. Trimming at V came to 2 bases and at J to 6 bases, leaving 8 bases not matched to a gene. The CDR3 here is CASSYGPTGGGQPQHF. CDR3 nucleotides: TGTGCCAGCAGTTACGGCCCCACAGGGGGCGGTCAGCCCCAGCATTTT.

This chain joins TRBV19 and TRBJ1-4; tentative D call: TRBD1 (6 bases). With 4 bases removed from V and 7 bases from J, the gap between germline ends came to 16 bases. The CDR3 consists of 15 residues. The germline gives CDR1 LNHDA, CDR2 SQIVND (reference sequence). CDR3 nucleotides: TGTGCCAGTAGTAGAAAGGACAGCCAGATTGAAAAACTGTTTTTT. Its protein is CASSRKDSQIEKLFF. The entire variable domain, with the rest obtained from reference TRBV19 and TRBJ1-4, is as follows: DGGITQSPKYLFRKEGQNVTLSCEQNLNHDAMYWYRQDPGQGLRLIYYSQIVNDFQKGDIAEGYSVSREKKESFPLTVTSAQKNPTAFYLCASSRKDSQIEKLFFGSGTQLSVL.

This clone was recorded only once. This rearrangement joins TRBV7-3 to TRBJ1-2; TRBD1 aligns across 7 bases. Germline lookup yields CDR1 SGHTA and CDR2 FQGTGA. This CDR3 spans 15 amino acids. Unmatched junction bases numbered 5, after V lost 0 bases and J lost 4 bases. CDR3 sequence (DNA): TGTGCCAGCAGCTTAACAGGGGGCCGGTCCTATGGCTACACCTTC. Translating gives CASSLTGGRSYGYTF.

This clone has just one count. This chain links TRBV14 with TRBJ1-4, with a possible D match to TRBD1 (6 bases). CDR1 and CDR2 (germline): SGHDN, FVKESK. The CDR3 contains 14 residues. Trimming took off 4 bases at V and 8 bases at J, with 14 bases between the two ends. In nucleotides, the CDR3 is TGTGCCAGCAGCCCTGTGGGACACAGGGAAAAACTGTTTTTT. This encodes CASSPVGHREKLFF. The whole variable domain, remainder taken from reference TRBV14 and TRBJ1-4, is EAGVTQFPSHSVIEKGQTVTLRCDPISGHDNLYWYRRVMGKEIKFLLHFVKESKQDESGMPNNRFLAERTGGTYSTLKVQPAELEDSGVYFCASSPVGHREKLFFGSGTQLSVL.

V gene TRBV2 combines with J gene TRBJ1-5; tentative D call: TRBD1 (6 bases). V was pared by 6 bases and J by 1 base, with 10 bases between. Germline loops: CDR1 SNHLY, CDR2 FYNNEI. This CDR3 is 14 amino acids long. The CDR3 coding sequence is TGTGCCAGCAGGCCCACAGGGAGCAATCAGCCCCAGCATTTT. Its protein product is CASRPTGSNQPQHF.

The rearrangement uses TRBV14 and TRBJ2-2; D might be TRBD2 (6 bases). The CDR3 runs to 15 residues. V lost 0 bases to trimming and J lost 4 bases, with 9 bases between them. Germline-derived CDR1 and CDR2 are SGHDN and FVKESK. CDR3 amino acids: CASSQDGGITGELFF. The CDR3 DNA reads TGTGCCAGCAGCCAAGACGGCGGGATCACCGGGGAGCTGTTTTTT.

V usage is TRBV2 and J usage is TRBJ2-4, with a weak D call TRBD2 (5 bases). CDR3 length: 10 residues. V shed 3 bases and J shed 11 bases, with 5 bases lying between them. CDR1 is SNHLY and CDR2 is FYNNEI in the germline V gene. CDR3 residues: CASSDGVQYF. CDR3 coding DNA: TGTGCCAGCAGTGACGGGGTTCAGTACTTC.

This sequence joins TRBV3-1 (or the pseudogene TRBV3-2) and TRBJ2-5, with a weak D call TRBD1 (5 bases). The germline gives CDR1 LGHDT, CDR2 YNNKEL (reference sequence). V lost 3 bases to trimming and J lost 2 bases, with 7 bases between them. This CDR3 region has 13 residues. The CDR3: CASSQQGQETQYF. DNA of the CDR3: TGTGCCAGCAGCCAGCAGGGACAAGAGACCCAGTACTTC.

The chain joins TRBV9 to TRBJ2-1; 10 bases line up with TRBD2. CDR1 SGDLS and CDR2 YYNGEE come from the germline V gene. Trimming at V came to 3 bases and at J to 0 bases, leaving 6 bases not matched to a gene. This CDR3 contains 17 residues. In DNA form, the CDR3 reads TGTGCCAGCAGCGGGACTAGCGGTCAGAGCTCCTACAATGAGCAGTTCTTC. It translates to CASSGTSGQSSYNEQFF.

This sequence joins TRBV3-1 (or the pseudogene TRBV3-2) and TRBJ2-2; TRBD1 matches at 10 bases. Per germline, CDR1 LGHDT and CDR2 YNNKEL (reference sequence). V was clipped by 4 bases and J by 4 bases; unmatched bases: 3. The CDR3 consists of 15 residues. Written as DNA, the CDR3 is TGTGCCAGCAGCCTCCGGGACAGGGGCACCGGGGAGCTGTTTTTT. It encodes CASSLRDRGTGELFF.

The chain couples TRBV7-2 to TRBJ2-1; the match to TRBD1 covers 7 bases. CDR1 and CDR2 (germline): SGHTA, FQGNSA. The CDR3 sequence is 14 residues long. J was trimmed by 14 bases and V by 0 bases; bases with no gene match: 10. Here the CDR3 reads CASSLAQGETEKFF. The CDR3 region has the DNA TGTGCCAGCAGCTTAGCGCAGGGGGAAACGGAGAAGTTCTTC.

The chain has TRBV6-2 or TRBV6-3 and TRBJ2-1; possibly TRBD1 for D (5 bases). This CDR3 comprises 15 residues. Looked up from germline, CDR1 is MNHEY and CDR2 is SVGEGT. The V end lost 3 bases, the J end lost 6 bases, and 15 bases lay between the germline ends. The CDR3 DNA is TGTGCCAGCAGTTATGGGGCGCTTACTGGCAATGAGCAGTTCTTC. Translation: CASSYGALTGNEQFF.

This clone was picked up a small number of times. This chain links TRBV19 with TRBJ1-2, with D uncertain. The CDR3 sequence is 15 residues long. The V gene lost 3 bases and the J gene lost 0 bases, with 11 bases spanning the gap. CDR1 is LNHDA and CDR2 is SQIVND in the germline V gene (reference sequence). CDR3 in DNA: TGTGCCAGTAGTATCCTGGACTCCTCTAACTATGGCTACACCTTC. Protein: CASSILDSSNYGYTF.

The gene calls are TRBV9 and TRBJ2-7; D remains unclear. V dropped 3 bases and J dropped 2 bases, with 18 bases sitting between them. Per germline, CDR1 SGDLS and CDR2 YYNGEE. The CDR3 sequence is 16 residues long. CDR3 in amino acids: CASSAPSRHVTYEQYV. The CDR3 DNA sequence: TGTGCCAGCAGCGCTCCAAGCCGACACGTAACCTACGAGCAGTACGTC.

In this sample, this clone turned up a few times. The V gene is TRBV4-3, the J gene TRBJ2-1; 7 nucleotides match TRBD2. Germline V gene lookup returns CDR1 LGHNA and CDR2 YSLEER. The CDR3 runs 16 residues. V trimming: 2 bases; J trimming: 0 bases; junction bases outside the gene matches: 4. CDR3 sequence: CASSQSGVSSYNEQFF. CDR3 nucleotides: TGCGCCAGCAGCCAAAGCGGGGTGAGCTCCTACAATGAGCAGTTCTTC.

The DNA of the CDR3 is TGTGCCAGCAGCCAAGACTTGACTAGTAGCTACAATGAGCAGTTCTTC. This translates into CASSQDLTSSYNEQFF. This chain uses TRBV14 with TRBJ2-1, with a weak D call TRBD2 (6 bases). Germline CDR1 reads SGHDN; CDR2 reads FVKESK. The V gene lost 0 bases and the J gene lost 3 bases, with 12 bases spanning the gap. The CDR3 sequence is 16 residues long.